This entry features one TCR beta chain sequence. Antigen unknown. A much larger clone sits a single nucleotide away, making a read error possible. Germline CDR1 SEHNR, CDR2 FQNEAQ (reference sequence). This CDR3 is built from 16 residues. One entry per CDR3 protein, called by TCRdb with MiXCR from the multiplex PCR reads. The sample records about 270,000 distinct CDR3 sequences, more than 30% being singletons. This record belongs to a study of breast tumors, draining lymph nodes, adjacent tissues. Study-wide points: Tumor repertoires ranked between lymph nodes and nontumor tissue in diversity, with V and J gene preferences. Compared with basal-like, luminal-like tumors shared significantly more repertoire with nontumor tissue.

Axillary draining lymph nodes of breast cancer patients supplied the node samples. V gene TRBV7-9 combines with J gene TRBJ2-1, with TRBD2 matching over 7 bases. Material: axillary lymph node tissue. The TCR originated in a female donor with breast cancer. Some clones in this sample may be carry-over from other donors' samples. CDR3 coding DNA: TGTGCCGGCAGCTTGGGGGGGATAAATACCTACAATGAGCAGTTCTTC. Translating it yields CAGSLGGINTYNEQFF.